The 4 T cell receptor beta chains reported below all come from one sample, sequenced in a study of a mutant IDH1 vaccine in newly diagnosed glioma. The data were produced by immunoSEQ multiplex PCR, yet TCRdb's version contains in-frame clones alone and is incomplete. The profile shows around 56,000 clones, roughly 81% of them singletons. No cognate antigen is known for these TCRs. Described time point: week 23, last vaccination. In the vaccine, a single dose held 300 ug of the mutant IDH1 20-mer peptide, along with topical imiquimod. Source: PBMCs, taken from a glioma patient whose treatment included an IDH1 peptide vaccine. The receptors derive from a woman in her thirties or forties with glioma. Some clones in this sample may be carry-over from other donors' samples.

The chain joins TRBV11-2 to TRBJ2-7; no definite D call. The CDR3 length is 14 residues. With 4 bases removed from V and 2 bases from J, the gap between germline ends came to 12 bases. In germline, CDR1 is SGHAT, CDR2 FQNNGV. CDR3: CASSSSVQTYEQYF. In DNA, the CDR3 is TGTGCCAGCAGCTCGTCGGTACAGACCTACGAGCAGTACTTC.

The chain employs TRBV27 and TRBJ2-5, with D perhaps TRBD2 (6 bases). V dropped 6 bases and J dropped 2 bases, with 13 bases sitting between them. The CDR3 is made up of 14 amino acids. The V gene's germline CDR1 is MNHEY and CDR2 SMNVEV (reference sequence). CDR3 DNA sequence: TGTGCCAGCAGATTGGCGGGATTACAAGAGACCCAGTACTTC. This translates into CASRLAGLQETQYF.

The J gene is TRBJ2-5, the V gene TRBV15, with 12 nucleotides matching TRBD2. The ends lost 0 bases at V and 5 bases at J; junction bases unmatched: 10. The CDR3 loop spans 18 amino acids. Germline loops: CDR1 LNHNV, CDR2 YYDKDF (reference sequence). The CDR3 nucleotides read TGTGCCACCAGCAGAGATGAGGCCCTAGCGGGGGGGCCGGAGACCCAGTACTTC. Encoded protein: CATSRDEALAGGPETQYF.

V and J are TRBV6-5 and TRBJ1-1; the D is unclear. This CDR3 has 11 amino acids. V shed 4 bases and J shed 6 bases, with 6 bases lying between them. Per the germline V gene, CDR1 is MNHEY and CDR2 is SVGAGI. The CDR3 protein is CASSFGSEAFF. The CDR3 region has the DNA TGTGCCAGCAGTTTTGGATCTGAAGCTTTCTTT.